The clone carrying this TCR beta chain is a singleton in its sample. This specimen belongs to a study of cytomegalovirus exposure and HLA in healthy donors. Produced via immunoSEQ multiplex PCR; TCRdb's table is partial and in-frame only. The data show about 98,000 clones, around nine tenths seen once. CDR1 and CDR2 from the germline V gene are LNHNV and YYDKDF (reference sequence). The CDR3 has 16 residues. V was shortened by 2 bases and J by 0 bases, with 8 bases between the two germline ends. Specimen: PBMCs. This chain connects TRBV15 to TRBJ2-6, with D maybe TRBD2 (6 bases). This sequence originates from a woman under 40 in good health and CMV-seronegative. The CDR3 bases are TGTGCCACCAGCAGAAATAGCGGCTCTGGGGCCAACGTCCTGACTTTC. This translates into CATSRNSGSGANVLTF. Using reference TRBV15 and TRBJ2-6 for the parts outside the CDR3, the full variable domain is DAMVIQNPRYQVTQFGKPVTLSCSQTLNHNVMYWYQQKSSQAPKLLFHYYDKDFNNEADTPDNFQSRRPNTSFCFLDIRSPGLGDTAMYLCATSRNSGSGANVLTFGAGSRLTVL.